These T cell receptor beta chains were read from a single sample in a study of graft-versus-host responses after intestinal transplantation. Their specific antigens are unknown. Sequencing used immunoSEQ multiplex PCR; TCRdb keeps in-frame clones, though not all of them. Of 80,000 to 100,000 clones listed, around 92% are singletons. The specimen was unstimulated CD4+ T cells sorted from spleen or lymph node cells, collected before transplant. These TCRs come from a human donor who was the organ donor for an intestinal transplant. CDR3s include the opening cysteine and the closing phenylalanine or tryptophan. D genes are given only for firm matches. Size is omitted from some rows. Given values are once, few, many or a class for expanded clones.

TRBJ2-7 | - | - | TRBV6-5 | TGTGCCAGCAGTTCGACCGGGGGAGCCTACGAGCAGTACTTC | CASSSTGGAYEQYF
TRBJ1-2 | - | - | TRBV6-6 | TGTGCCAGCAGTTGGGGCAGGGGATATGGCTACACCTTC | CASSWGRGYGYTF
TRBJ1-6 | - | TRBD1 | TRBV7-3 | TGTGCCAGCAGTCCGGACAGGGTCAGCTCCTATAATTCACCCCTCCACTTT | CASSPDRVSSYNSPLHF
TRBJ2-5 | - | - | TRBV9 | TGTGCCAGCAGCGTAGCCGTACAAGGAGAGGCCCAGTACTTC | CASSVAVQGEAQYF
TRBJ2-1 | - | TRBD2 | TRBV4-2 | TGTGCCAGCACCTCCTTCCTGGCGGGGGTCGCAAATGAGCAGTTCTTC | CASTSFLAGVANEQFF
TRBJ1-5 | - | TRBD1 | TRBV19 | TGTGCCAGTAGTCCCCTGCGTGGACAGGGGGCAGTTCAGCCCCAGCATTTT | CASSPLRGQGAVQPQHF
TRBJ2-5 | - | - | TRBV19 | TGTGCCAGTAGTATGGGGGCGCCTCCTCAAGAGACCCAGTACTTC | CASSMGAPPQETQYF
TRBJ1-2 | - | - | TRBV4-3 | TGCGCCAGCAGCCCGGAACAGGGAAACTATGGCTACACCTTC | CASSPEQGNYGYTF
TRBJ1-6 | - | TRBD1 | TRBV11-1 | TGTGCCAGCACCATCGGGACAGGGGCCAGATCACCCCTCCACTTT | CASTIGTGARSPLHF
TRBJ2-7 | - | TRBD2 | TRBV29-1 | TGCAGCGTTGAGGCGGGCGGGGGGGGCGGGGAGCAGTACTTC | CSVEAGGGGGEQYF
TRBJ2-3 | - | - | TRBV4-1 | TGCGCCAGCAGCCAGTCACCGGTGGGCACAGATACGCAGTATTTT | CASSQSPVGTDTQYF
TRBJ2-7 | - | TRBD2 | TRBV9 | TGTGCCAGCAGCGTAGCTAGCGGGGGGGCTACCTCCTACGAGCAGTACTTC | CASSVASGGATSYEQYF
TRBJ1-4 | - | - | TRBV5-1 | TGCGCCAGCAGCCGCAAGGAGGTTGCAACTAATGAAAAACTGTTTTTT | CASSRKEVATNEKLFF
TRBJ1-5 | - | - | TRBV2 | TGTGCCAGCAGTGAAGCGCTTGTTGGGGGGGCAGGTCAGCCCCAGCATTTT | CASSEALVGGAGQPQHF
TRBJ2-7 | once | - | TRBV19 | TGTGCCAGTAGTATCGGGTCACGCTACGAGCAGTACTTC | CASSIGSRYEQYF
TRBJ1-5 | - | - | TRBV19 | TGTGCCAGCCACCTCAGCGGCAATCAGCCCCAGCATTTT | CASHLSGNQPQHF
TRBJ1-2 | - | - | TRBV5-4 | TGTGCCAGCAGCTTGGCCCTCCCGGGACAAAATGGCTACACCTTC | CASSLALPGQNGYTF
TRBJ2-1 | - | TRBD2 | TRBV4-3 | TGCGCCAGCAGCCAGGACCCGGGACTAGCGGGTTACAATGAGCAGTTCTTC | CASSQDPGLAGYNEQFF
TRBJ2-7 | - | TRBD1 | TRBV5-1 | TGCGCCAGCCGATCGACAGGGCGCGAGCAGTACTTC | CASRSTGREQYF
TRBJ2-2 | - | TRBD1 | TRBV7-2 | TGTGCCAGCAGACGACAGACAGGGATAGAGCTGTTTTTT | CASRRQTGIELFF
TRBJ2-5 | - | TRBD2 | TRBV10-3 | TGTGCCATCAGTGAAACCGGGGGGGAGACCCAGTACTTC | CAISETGGETQYF
TRBJ1-2 | - | - | TRBV27 | TGTGCCAGCAGTTCCGACTATGGCTACACCTTC | CASSSDYGYTF
TRBJ1-5 | once | TRBD1 | TRBV18 | TGTGCCAGCTCACCTGACAGGGTGGGTAATCAGCCCCAGCATTTT | CASSPDRVGNQPQHF
TRBJ1-6 | - | - | TRBV6-6 | TGTGCCAGCGGGGGCAAGTTAGGGCCTAATTCACCCCTCCACTTT | CASGGKLGPNSPLHF
TRBJ1-1 | once | TRBD1 | TRBV7-3 | TGTGCCAGCAGCTTAACAGGGGGCCCGTCGAACACTGAAGCTTTCTTT | CASSLTGGPSNTEAFF
TRBJ1-4 | - | - | TRBV7-2 | TGTGCCAGCAGCTTAGAAGGGGGGGTGGCTTATGAAAAACTGTTTTTT | CASSLEGGVAYEKLFF
TRBJ1-2 | - | TRBD1 | TRBV7-9 | TGTGCCAGCAGCTTGGGACAGGGGGCCCGAGTACCATATGGCTACACCTTC | CASSLGQGARVPYGYTF
TRBJ1-2 | - | TRBD1 | TRBV6-6 | TGTGCCAGCAGCCAAGGGACAGGGGGCTATGGCTACACCTTC | CASSQGTGGYGYTF
TRBJ1-5 | - | TRBD1 | TRBV19 | TGTGCCAGTAGTAAACGGGGACAGGGGGATAGCAATCAGCCCCAGCATTTT | CASSKRGQGDSNQPQHF
TRBJ1-2 | - | - | TRBV2 | TGTGCCAGCAGTGAAACCGGGAGTCCCTATGGCTACACCTTC | CASSETGSPYGYTF
TRBJ2-1 | once | TRBD2 | TRBV7-3 | TGTGCCAGCAGCCGCCTGGGACTAGCGGGGGGAGACAATGAGCAGTTCTTC | CASSRLGLAGGDNEQFF
TRBJ2-5 | - | TRBD2 | TRBV9 | TGTGCCAGCAGCGTAGGACTAGCGGGGAGGGAGACCCAGTACTTC | CASSVGLAGRETQYF
TRBJ2-3 | few | - | TRBV21-1 | TGTGCCAGCGGGGGGAGAACAGATACGCAGTATTTT | CASGGRTDTQYF
TRBJ1-1 | - | - | TRBV4-2 | TGTGCCAGCAGCCAAGAGGTGGTAACTCGCGGTGAAGCTTTCTTT | CASSQEVVTRGEAFF
TRBJ2-1 | - | TRBD2 | TRBV9 | TGTGCCAGCAGCACACCGGGGGGACCCTACAATGAGCAGTTCTTC | CASSTPGGPYNEQFF
TRBJ2-3 | - | TRBD2 | TRBV5-1 | TGCGCCAGCAGCCCACTTCTAGCGGGGGTGGATACGCAGTATTTT | CASSPLLAGVDTQYF
TRBJ1-2 | - | - | TRBV7-9 | TGTGCGACTGGAGACTATGGCTACACCTTC | CATGDYGYTF
TRBJ1-1 | once | - | TRBV5-4 | TGTGCCAGCAGCTTGGACAGGATGGGGAACACTGAAGCTTTCTTT | CASSLDRMGNTEAFF
TRBJ1-5 | once | TRBD1 | TRBV6-6 | TGTGCCAGCAGGCCCCGCGGACAGGTTAATCAGCCCCAGCATTTT | CASRPRGQVNQPQHF
TRBJ2-3 | - | - | TRBV4-2 | TGTGCCAGCAGCCAAGAGTCAGTCTACGCGGGCACAGATACGCAGTATTTT | CASSQESVYAGTDTQYF
TRBJ2-7 | once | - | TRBV27 | TGTGCCAGCAGTTTTGGGGACACCTCCTACGAGCAGTACTTC | CASSFGDTSYEQYF
TRBJ1-2 | once | TRBD1 | TRBV7-9 | TGTGCCAGCAGCTGGACGGGACAGGGTTTTGACTATGGCTACACCTTC | CASSWTGQGFDYGYTF
TRBJ2-7 | few | TRBD2 | TRBV5-8 | TGTGCCAGCAGCTTCCCACAGAGAGCGGGGGACGAGCAGTACTTC | CASSFPQRAGDEQYF
TRBJ2-5 | few | TRBD1 | TRBV29-1 | TGCAGCGTGGACAGGGTCCAAGAGACCCAGTACTTC | CSVDRVQETQYF
TRBJ2-1 | - | TRBD2 | TRBV7-2 | TGTGCCAGCAGCTTACGGCTAGCGGGGGCCACCGGACATCATGAGCAGTTCTTC | CASSLRLAGATGHHEQFF
TRBJ2-3 | - | - | TRBV7-2 | TGTGCCAGCAGCTTTTTTGGAGCTAGCACAGATACGCAGTATTTT | CASSFFGASTDTQYF
TRBJ1-3 | - | TRBD1 | TRBV19 | TGTGCCAGTAGTCCGTCGACAGGGGGCAAGTACACCATATATTTT | CASSPSTGGKYTIYF
TRBJ2-6 | - | - | TRBV29-1 | TGCAGCGTTGCCCGGGCGGCGGGGAGGGCCAACGTCCTGACTTTC | CSVARAAGRANVLTF
TRBJ2-7 | - | TRBD1 | TRBV15 | TGTGCCACCAGCCCTTTCCGGGACAGGGTCCCCTACGAGCAGTACTTC | CATSPFRDRVPYEQYF
TRBJ2-7 | - | - | TRBV4-3 | TGCGCCAGCAGCCAAGCTGTCCTGGGGGGATCGGCTCTCTACGAGCAGTACTTC | CASSQAVLGGSALYEQYF
TRBJ2-7 | - | TRBD2 | TRBV9 | TGTGCCAGCAGCGTAGGGGGAGGGGAGGTCTACGAGCAGTACTTC | CASSVGGGEVYEQYF
TRBJ1-1 | - | TRBD1 | TRBV9 | TGTGCCAGCAGCGTAGCAGGGGGCTTGAACACTGAAGCTTTCTTT | CASSVAGGLNTEAFF
TRBJ1-3 | few | - | TRBV7-2 | TGTGCCAGCAGCTCAATAGGGCAGGGGTGGGGAAACACCATATATTTT | CASSSIGQGWGNTIYF
TRBJ1-1 | - | - | TRBV5-4 | TGTGCCAGCAGTCTACTCACAGGGAACACTGAAGCTTTCTTT | CASSLLTGNTEAFF
TRBJ2-3 | - | TRBD2 | TRBV9 | TGTGCCAGCAGCCCCTGGACTAGCGGGGGGGATACGCAGTATTTT | CASSPWTSGGDTQYF
TRBJ2-1 | - | TRBD2 | TRBV12-5 | TGTGCTAGTGGTTTGGATCCGGGACTAGGGAACTACAATGAGCAGTTCTTC | CASGLDPGLGNYNEQFF